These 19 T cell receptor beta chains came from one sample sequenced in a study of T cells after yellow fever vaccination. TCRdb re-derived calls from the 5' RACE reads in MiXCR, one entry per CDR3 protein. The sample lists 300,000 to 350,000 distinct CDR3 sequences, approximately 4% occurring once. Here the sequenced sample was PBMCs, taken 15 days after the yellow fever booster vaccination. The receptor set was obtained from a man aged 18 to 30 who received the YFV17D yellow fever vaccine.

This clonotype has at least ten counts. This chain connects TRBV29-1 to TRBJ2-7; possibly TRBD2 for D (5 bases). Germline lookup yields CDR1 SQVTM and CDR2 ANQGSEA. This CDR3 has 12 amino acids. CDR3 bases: TGCGCGGGTCAGAGTCTCAACTACGAGCAGTACTTC. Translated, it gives CAGQSLNYEQYF.

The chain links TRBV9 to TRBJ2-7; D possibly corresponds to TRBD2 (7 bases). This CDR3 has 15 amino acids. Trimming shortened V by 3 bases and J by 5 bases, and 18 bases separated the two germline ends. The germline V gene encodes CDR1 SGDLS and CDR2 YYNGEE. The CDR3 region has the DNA TGTGCCAGCAGCGATCCTGAGGGGGGGACGGACGAGCAGTACTTC. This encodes CASSDPEGGTDEQYF.

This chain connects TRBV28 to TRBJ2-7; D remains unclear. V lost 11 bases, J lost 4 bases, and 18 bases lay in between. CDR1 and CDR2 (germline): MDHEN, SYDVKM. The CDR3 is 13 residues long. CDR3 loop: CACAKGRRYEQYV. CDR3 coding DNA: TGTGCCTGTGCCAAGGGCAGGAGATACGAGCAGTACGTC.

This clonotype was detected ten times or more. CDR3 nucleotides: TGCAGTGCTAGTGCCGGGAGCCAAGAGACCCAGTACTTC. Translation gives CSASAGSQETQYF. V is TRBV20-1 and J is TRBJ2-5, with a weak D call TRBD2 (6 bases). The ends were cut back, 3 bases at V and 1 base at J, with 9 bases in the middle. Germline V gene sequence: CDR1 DFQATT, CDR2 SNEGSKA (reference sequence). The CDR3 has 13 amino acids.

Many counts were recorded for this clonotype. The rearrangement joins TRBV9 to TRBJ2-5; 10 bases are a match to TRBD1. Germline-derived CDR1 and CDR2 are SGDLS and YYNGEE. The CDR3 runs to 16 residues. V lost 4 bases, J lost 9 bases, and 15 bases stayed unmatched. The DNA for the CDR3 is TGTGCCAGCAGCCCGGGACAGGGGTTTCTTACCGAGGCCCAGTACTTC. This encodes CASSPGQGFLTEAQYF.

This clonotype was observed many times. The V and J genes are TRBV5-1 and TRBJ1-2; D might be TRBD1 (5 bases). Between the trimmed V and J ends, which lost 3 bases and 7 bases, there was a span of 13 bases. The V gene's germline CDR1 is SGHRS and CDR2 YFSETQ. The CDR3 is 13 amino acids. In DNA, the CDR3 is TGCGCCAGCAGCTCCAGGGCGGAAGGTGGCTACACCTTC. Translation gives CASSSRAEGGYTF.

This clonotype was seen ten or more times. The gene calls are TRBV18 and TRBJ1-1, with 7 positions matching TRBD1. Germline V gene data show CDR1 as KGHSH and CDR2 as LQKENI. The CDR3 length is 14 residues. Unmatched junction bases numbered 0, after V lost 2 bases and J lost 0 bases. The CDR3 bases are TGTGCCAGCTCACCAGACAGGGTGAACACTGAAGCTTTCTTT. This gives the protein CASSPDRVNTEAFF.

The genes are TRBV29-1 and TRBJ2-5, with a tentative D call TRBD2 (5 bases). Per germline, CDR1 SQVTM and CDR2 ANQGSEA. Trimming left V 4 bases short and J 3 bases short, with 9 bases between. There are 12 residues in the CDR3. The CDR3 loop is CSVGLIKETQYF. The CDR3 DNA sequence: TGCAGCGTTGGACTAATAAAAGAGACCCAGTACTTC.

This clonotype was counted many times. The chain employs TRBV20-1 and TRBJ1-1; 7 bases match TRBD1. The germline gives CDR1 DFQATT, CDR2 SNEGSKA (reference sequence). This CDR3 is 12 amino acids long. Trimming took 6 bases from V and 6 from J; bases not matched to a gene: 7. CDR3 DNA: TGCAGTGCGCCCGACAGGGTTTCTGAAGCTTTCTTT. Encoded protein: CSAPDRVSEAFF.

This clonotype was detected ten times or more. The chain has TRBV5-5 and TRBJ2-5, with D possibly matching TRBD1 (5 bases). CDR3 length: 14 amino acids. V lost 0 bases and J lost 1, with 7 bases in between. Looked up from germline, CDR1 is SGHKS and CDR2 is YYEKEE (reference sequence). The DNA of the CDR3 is TGTGCCAGCAGCTTGGCAGGGCTCCAAGAGACCCAGTACTTC. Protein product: CASSLAGLQETQYF.

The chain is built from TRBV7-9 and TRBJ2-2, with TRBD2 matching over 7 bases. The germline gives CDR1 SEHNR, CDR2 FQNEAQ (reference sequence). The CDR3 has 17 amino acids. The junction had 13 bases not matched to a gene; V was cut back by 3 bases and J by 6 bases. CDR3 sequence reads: CASSLSGTGVRAGELFF. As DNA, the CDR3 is TGTGCCAGCAGCTTGAGCGGGACCGGGGTTCGGGCCGGGGAGCTGTTTTTT.

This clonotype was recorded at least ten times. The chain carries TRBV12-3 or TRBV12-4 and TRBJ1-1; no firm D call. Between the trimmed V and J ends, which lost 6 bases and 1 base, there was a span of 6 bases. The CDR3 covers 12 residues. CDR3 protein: CASRDRNTEAFF. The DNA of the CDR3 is TGTGCCAGCAGAGACCGGAACACTGAAGCTTTCTTT.

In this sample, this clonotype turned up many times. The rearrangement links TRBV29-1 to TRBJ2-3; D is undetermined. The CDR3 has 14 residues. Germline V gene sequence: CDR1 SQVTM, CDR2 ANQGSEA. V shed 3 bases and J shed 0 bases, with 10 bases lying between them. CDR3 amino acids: CSVDGHASTDTQYF. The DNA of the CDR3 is TGCAGCGTTGATGGCCATGCTAGCACAGATACGCAGTATTTT.

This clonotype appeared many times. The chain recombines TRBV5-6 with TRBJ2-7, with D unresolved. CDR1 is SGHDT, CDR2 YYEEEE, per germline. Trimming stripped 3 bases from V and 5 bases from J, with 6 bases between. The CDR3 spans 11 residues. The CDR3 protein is CASSWSHEQYF. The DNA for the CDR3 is TGTGCCAGCAGCTGGTCTCACGAGCAGTACTTC.

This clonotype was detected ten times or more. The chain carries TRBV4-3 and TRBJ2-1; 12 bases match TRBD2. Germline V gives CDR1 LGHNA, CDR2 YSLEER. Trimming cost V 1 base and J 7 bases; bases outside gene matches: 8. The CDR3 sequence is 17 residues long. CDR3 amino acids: CASSQGLAGARGNEQFF. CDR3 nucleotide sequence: TGCGCCAGCAGCCAAGGACTAGCGGGGGCCCGGGGGAATGAGCAGTTCTTC.

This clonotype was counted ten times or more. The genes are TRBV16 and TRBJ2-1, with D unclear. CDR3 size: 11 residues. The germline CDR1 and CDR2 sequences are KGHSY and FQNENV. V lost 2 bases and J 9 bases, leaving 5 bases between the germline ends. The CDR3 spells CASSQGFEQFF. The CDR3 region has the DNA TGTGCCAGCAGCCAAGGGTTTGAGCAGTTCTTC.

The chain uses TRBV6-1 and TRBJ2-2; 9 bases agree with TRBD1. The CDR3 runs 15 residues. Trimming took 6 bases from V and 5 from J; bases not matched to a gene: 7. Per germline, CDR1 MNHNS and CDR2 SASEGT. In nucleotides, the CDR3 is TGTGCCAGCAGAGACAGGGGGAAATGGACCGGGGAGCTGTTTTTT. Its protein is CASRDRGKWTGELFF.

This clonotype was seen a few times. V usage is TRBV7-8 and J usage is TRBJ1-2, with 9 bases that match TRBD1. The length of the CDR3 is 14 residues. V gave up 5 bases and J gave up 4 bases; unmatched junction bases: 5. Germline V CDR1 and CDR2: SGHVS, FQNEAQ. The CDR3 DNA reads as TGTGCCAGCAGCGAGGGACAGGGAATCTATGGCTACACCTTC. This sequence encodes CASSEGQGIYGYTF.

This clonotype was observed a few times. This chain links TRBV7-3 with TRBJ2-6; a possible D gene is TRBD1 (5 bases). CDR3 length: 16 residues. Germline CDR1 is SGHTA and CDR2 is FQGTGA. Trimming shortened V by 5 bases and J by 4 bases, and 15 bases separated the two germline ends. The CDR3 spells CASSPQGADGANVLTF. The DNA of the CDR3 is TGTGCCAGCAGCCCGCAGGGTGCGGACGGGGCCAACGTCCTGACTTTC.